This T cell receptor (beta chain) was identified in a study of vaccination effects on CD4 cells after COVID-19. General study points: Healthy vaccinees had only 1 of 255 vaccine-induced clones cross-react with common cold coronaviruses. Early post-infection timepoints were missing from the study, which also had few convalescent patients.

Before sequencing took place, the ViraFEST assay used viral peptide pools to expand antigen-specific CD4+ T cells. Following culture for nine to ten days, CD4+ T cells were isolated. Vaccinated participants had no history of SARS-CoV-2 infection and tested negative for nucleocapsid antibodies. With 8.5 to 10 ug/ml peptides and around 10 IU/ml IL-2, over 1.5 million PBMC per well were cultured. A half-volume exchange with IL-2 medium occurred on days 3 and 7. Repertoires were generated with immunoSEQ multiplex PCR, while TCRdb's copy carries only in-frame clones and drops some. The table has tens of thousands of clones, 76% seen once. This clone was seen a single time. Antigen specificity is unknown. Trimming left V 6 bases short and J 1 base short, with 9 bases between. Germline lookup yields CDR1 SGHTA and CDR2 FQGNSA. The CDR3 totals 13 residues.

This sequence originates from a human donor who received a COVID-19 vaccine. Sample: CD4+ T cells from PBMCs cultured with HCoV-NL63 spike peptides, taken before COVID-19 vaccination. The V and J genes are TRBV7-2 and TRBJ1-1; TRBD1 might be the D (6 bases). CDR3 coding DNA: TGTGCCAGCAGACTGACAGGGAACACTGAAGCTTTCTTT. Its translation is CASRLTGNTEAFF.